The 21 T cell receptor beta chains below come from one sample, sequenced in a study of T-cell memory formation after mild COVID-19. TCRdb recomputed calls from the 5' RACE reads with MiXCR, one row per CDR3 protein. Of approximately 490,000 distinct CDR3 sequences listed, roughly 20% were seen once; the top ten hold about 12%. Sequencing used PBMCs or a T cell subset sorted from them (not recorded which). Receptors originate from an adult woman who had mild COVID-19 (a few samples of this study predate the infection). Cell type and time point are not known.

This clonotype has more than one count but fewer than ten. V and J are TRBV7-6 and TRBJ1-6, with unresolved D. This CDR3 spans 15 amino acids. Germline V gene lookup returns CDR1 SGHVS and CDR2 FNYEAQ. V dropped 1 base and J dropped 6 bases, with 10 bases sitting between them. CDR3 coding DNA: TGTGCCAGCAGCTTAGACCCTGGGAGTAATTCACCCCTCCACTTT. Translated, it gives CASSLDPGSNSPLHF.

This clonotype was counted a few times. As DNA, the CDR3 is TGTGCCAGCAGTGGTCAGGGATATGGTGAGCAGTTCTTC. Translated: CASSGQGYGEQFF. The chain has TRBV6-1 and TRBJ2-1; a weak D match, TRBD1 (5 bases). Germline CDR1 MNHNS, CDR2 SASEGT. This CDR3 region has 13 residues. Trimming removed 4 bases at V and 9 bases at J, with 13 bases between.

The genes are TRBV24-1 and TRBJ1-5; 7 positions match TRBD1. Germline lookup yields CDR1 KGHDR and CDR2 SFDVKD. The CDR3 is made up of 14 amino acids. V shed 6 bases and J 3 bases; nucleotides not matched to a gene: 4. CDR3 sequence reads: CATSPGQSNQPQHF. Here the CDR3 DNA reads TGTGCCACCAGTCCGGGACAGTCCAATCAGCCCCAGCATTTT.

This clonotype has only a few counts. The CDR3 loop reads CSAREPKRTEAFF. As DNA, the CDR3 is TGCAGTGCTAGAGAGCCTAAGCGCACTGAAGCTTTCTTT. This chain joins TRBV20-1 and TRBJ1-1, with D unresolved. The CDR3 has 13 amino acids. V was cut by 0 bases and J by 4 bases, with 9 bases left in between. Germline loops: CDR1 DFQATT, CDR2 SNEGSKA (reference sequence).

This chain connects TRBV7-8 to TRBJ2-1; 11 bases agree with TRBD2. V gave up 2 bases and J gave up 5 bases; unmatched junction bases: 11. Germline loops: CDR1 SGHVS, CDR2 FQNEAQ. The length of the CDR3 is 18 residues. CDR3 in amino acids: CASSLIFGLAGGNNEQFF. In DNA form, the CDR3 reads TGTGCCAGCAGCTTAATTTTTGGGCTAGCGGGAGGAAACAATGAGCAGTTCTTC.

The chain links TRBV3-1 to TRBJ2-1; the match to TRBD2 covers 11 bases. Germline trimming cut 4 bases from V and 12 bases from J; bases unmatched to any gene: 11. Germline V gene sequence: CDR1 LGHDT, CDR2 YNNKEL (reference sequence). The CDR3 contains 15 residues. This chain's CDR3 is CASSPRLLAGGGQFF. The CDR3 DNA reads as TGTGCCAGCAGCCCTAGGTTGCTAGCGGGAGGTGGGCAGTTCTTC.

The rearrangement uses TRBV15 and TRBJ2-1, with D unclear. CDR3 length equals 13 residues. Germline CDR1 LNHNV, CDR2 YYDKDF (reference sequence). Trimming cost V 0 bases and J 8 bases, with 8 bases left between them. The CDR3 region has the DNA TGTGCCACCAGCAGAGATAAAGTCTATGAGCAGTTCTTC. As protein: CATSRDKVYEQFF.

The chain employs TRBV12-3 or TRBV12-4 and TRBJ1-2; D is unclear. The length of the CDR3 is 12 residues. The V and J ends lost 4 bases and 4 bases respectively, with 7 bases between them. The CDR3 DNA is TGTGCCAGCAGTTCCAACGGCTATGGCTACACCTTC. Its protein product is CASSSNGYGYTF.

In this sample, this clonotype turned up a few times. The chain joins TRBV3-1 to TRBJ2-4; D call uncertain. CDR1 and CDR2 from the germline V gene are LGHDT and YNNKEL (reference sequence). The ends were cut back, 1 base at V and 5 bases at J, with 9 bases in the middle. This CDR3 has 14 amino acids. The CDR3 DNA reads as TGTGCCAGCAGCCAAGTGTGGGCCCAAAACATTCAGTACTTC. This codes for CASSQVWAQNIQYF.

The gene calls are TRBV6-2 or TRBV6-3 and TRBJ1-1, with 11 bases matching TRBD1. CDR3 length: 14 amino acids. Trimming removed 2 bases from V and 4 bases from J; junction bases left unmatched: 0. The germline CDR1 and CDR2 sequences are MNHEY and SVGEGT. CDR3 amino acids: CASSYGTGGTEAFF. For the CDR3, the DNA is TGTGCCAGCAGTTACGGGACAGGGGGCACTGAAGCTTTCTTT.

This clonotype turned up a few times. This chain joins TRBV6-2 or TRBV6-3 and TRBJ1-1, with D maybe TRBD1 (5 bases). The length of the CDR3 is 11 residues. The germline V gene has CDR1 MNHEY and CDR2 SVGEGT. The V gene lost 8 bases and the J gene lost 8 bases, with 12 bases spanning the gap. DNA of the CDR3: TGTGCCAGCGGGGGTTTCGGGGAAGCTTTCTTT. Amino acid sequence: CASGGFGEAFF.

V is TRBV7-9 and J is TRBJ2-4; 12 bases match TRBD2. The germline V gene encodes CDR1 SEHNR and CDR2 FQNEAQ (reference sequence). Trimming removed 3 bases from V and 1 base from J; junction bases left unmatched: 1. The CDR3 contains 16 residues. This chain's CDR3 is CASSFGLAGAKNIQYF. In DNA, the CDR3 is TGTGCCAGCAGCTTCGGACTAGCGGGGGCCAAAAACATTCAGTACTTC.

The V gene is TRBV5-5, the J gene TRBJ2-7; D tentatively reads TRBD1 or TRBD2 (5 bases each). Germline V CDR1 and CDR2: SGHKS, YYEKEE (reference sequence). Trimming stripped 0 bases from V and 2 bases from J, with 9 bases between. The CDR3 contains 14 residues. DNA for the CDR3: TGTGCCAGCAGCTTGGGAGGGGCCCCCTACGAGCAGTACTTC. This codes for CASSLGGAPYEQYF.

This clonotype showed up just a few times. The chain has TRBV6-5 and TRBJ2-3, with D perhaps TRBD1 (6 bases). The germline gives CDR1 MNHEY, CDR2 SVGAGI. The ends were cut back, 4 bases at V and 1 base at J, with 15 bases in the middle. This CDR3 spans 16 amino acids. This CDR3 is CASSSLPGQRTDTQYF. The CDR3 DNA reads TGTGCCAGCAGTTCCCTGCCGGGACAACGCACAGATACGCAGTATTTT.

Many counts were recorded for this clonotype. This chain links TRBV5-4 with TRBJ2-3, with 11 bases identical to TRBD2. V gave up 0 bases and J gave up 0 bases; unmatched junction bases: 6. The germline V gene encodes CDR1 SGHNT and CDR2 YYREEE (reference sequence). This CDR3 spans 18 amino acids. In DNA form, the CDR3 reads TGTGCCAGCAGCTTGGACGGCGGGACTAGCGGAAGCACAGATACGCAGTATTTT. Protein sequence: CASSLDGGTSGSTDTQYF.

The chain employs TRBV6-5 and TRBJ1-1; D might be TRBD1 (5 bases). The germline V gene has CDR1 MNHEY and CDR2 SVGAGI. V lost 4 bases, J lost 1 base, and 13 bases lay in between. There are 15 residues in the CDR3. The CDR3 protein is CASSSLGAGNTEAFF. In nucleotides, the CDR3 is TGTGCCAGCAGTTCCCTTGGGGCAGGGAACACTGAAGCTTTCTTT.

The chain is built from TRBV7-9 and TRBJ2-2; 7 bases align to TRBD1. The junction had 3 bases not matched to a gene; V was cut back by 5 bases and J by 3 bases. The CDR3 contains 14 residues. The germline V gene encodes CDR1 SEHNR and CDR2 FQNEAQ (reference sequence). This CDR3 reads CASSQGQYTGELFF. The DNA of the CDR3 is TGTGCCAGCAGCCAGGGACAGTACACCGGGGAGCTGTTTTTT.

The chain has TRBV4-1 and TRBJ1-5; weak D call: TRBD1 (5 bases). Germline loops: CDR1 MGHRA, CDR2 YSYEKL. This CDR3 has 16 residues. V was shortened by 0 bases and J by 5 bases, with 14 bases between the two germline ends. The CDR3 sequence: CASSQDERGKYQPQHF. DNA of the CDR3: TGCGCCAGCAGCCAAGATGAAAGGGGAAAGTATCAGCCCCAGCATTTT.

This clonotype showed up just a few times. The chain uses TRBV12-3 or TRBV12-4 and TRBJ2-1; tentatively, D is TRBD2 (6 bases). The CDR3 has 16 amino acids. With 5 bases removed from V and 8 bases from J, the gap between germline ends came to 22 bases. This CDR3 is CASSLPGRRGSYEQFF. DNA for the CDR3: TGTGCCAGCAGTCTGCCCGGGAGACGAGGGTCGTATGAGCAGTTCTTC.

This chain connects TRBV4-2 to TRBJ2-7, with a possible D match to TRBD1 (5 bases). There are 14 residues in the CDR3. Per the germline V gene, CDR1 is LGHNA and CDR2 is YNFKEQ. Trimming shortened V by 1 base and J by 3 bases, and 10 bases separated the two germline ends. CDR3 region: CASSQAGIGYEQYF. Here the CDR3 DNA reads TGTGCCAGCAGCCAAGCAGGGATTGGCTACGAGCAGTACTTC.

This clonotype came up once. The chain uses TRBV9 and TRBJ1-1; D possibly corresponds to TRBD1 (6 bases). Germline V lookup: CDR1 SGDLS, CDR2 YYNGEE. This CDR3 is built from 17 residues. Trimming left V 4 bases short and J 0 bases short, with 19 bases between. CDR3 in amino acids: CASSPQGGGGVNTEAFF. The CDR3 bases are TGTGCCAGCAGCCCACAGGGTGGAGGTGGAGTGAACACTGAAGCTTTCTTT.